This paragraph reports one TCR beta chain. The data derive from a study of blood T cell repertoires in COVID-19. Across the study: From the United States, Italy and Spain came samples of acute and convalescent COVID-19. Nucleic acid was either cDNA or gDNA, and it came from T cells, B-cell-depleted T cells, or PBMCs.

Unmatched junction bases numbered 3, after V lost 5 bases and J lost 4 bases. The CDR3 is 14 amino acids. CDR1 is MNHEY and CDR2 is SVGAGI in the germline V gene. Patients in Seattle were enrolled during active infection, then followed longitudinally. In the original processing: Counts of nucleated cells, estimated from reference gene primer amplification, were obtained. Sequenced by immunoSEQ multiplex PCR; TCRdb stores in-frame clones only, minus some. Clonal size and the V and J genes are those of that table, whereas D and trimming came from the DNA. The sample lists about 210,000 clones, around 84% occurring once.

This clonotype was obtained from a woman over 75 with COVID-19, enrolled during active disease. The rearrangement uses TRBV6-5 and TRBJ1-5; 9 bases map to TRBD1. The sample taken for sequencing was peripheral blood. The CDR3 bases are TGTGCCAGCAGTAGGGACAGGGAAAATCAGCCCCAGCATTTT. Translating gives CASSRDRENQPQHF.